This TCR beta chain was sequenced in a study of graft-versus-host responses after intestinal transplantation. Comment on this clone: Its specificity is not known.

General study results and limits: GvH clones appeared in recipient marrow, some first in ileum or blood. Maximum circulating GvH clone levels tracked with early post-transplant HvG decreases.

TCRdb keeps only in-frame clones here, not all; method: immunoSEQ multiplex PCR. The sample shows almost 55,000 clones, around 90% of them seen only once. The length of the CDR3 is 13 residues. The chain joins TRBV1 to TRBJ1-2; TRBD1 reflects the table's D call only, with no check against the DNA. TRBV1 is a pseudogene locus. The receptor's source is a human patient who received an intestinal transplant, so some T cells may come from the graft donor. The input for sequencing was PBMCs, taken roughly 95 weeks after intestinal transplant. In DNA form, the CDR3 reads TGCACCAGCAGCCTACTCGACAGGGATGGCTACACCTTC. Residues: CTSSLLDRDGYTF.